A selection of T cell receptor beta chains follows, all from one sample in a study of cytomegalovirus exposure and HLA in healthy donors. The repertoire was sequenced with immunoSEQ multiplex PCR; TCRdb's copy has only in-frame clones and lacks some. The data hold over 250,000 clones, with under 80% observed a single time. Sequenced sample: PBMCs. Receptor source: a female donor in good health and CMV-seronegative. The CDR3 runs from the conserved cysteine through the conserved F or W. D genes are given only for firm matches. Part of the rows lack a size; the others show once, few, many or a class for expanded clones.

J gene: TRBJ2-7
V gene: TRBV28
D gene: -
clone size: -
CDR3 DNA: TGTGCCAGCAGGAAACAGGGATCAGACGAGCAGTACTTC
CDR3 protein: CASRKQGSDEQYF

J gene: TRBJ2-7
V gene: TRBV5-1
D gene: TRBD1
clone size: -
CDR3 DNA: TGCGCCAGCAGCTGGGGACAGGAAAGCGAGCAGTACTTC
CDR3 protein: CASSWGQESEQYF

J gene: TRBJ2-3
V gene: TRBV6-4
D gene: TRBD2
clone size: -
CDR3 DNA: TGTGCCAGCAGTGAGCTAGCGGGGTCTACAGATACGCAGTATTTT
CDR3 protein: CASSELAGSTDTQYF

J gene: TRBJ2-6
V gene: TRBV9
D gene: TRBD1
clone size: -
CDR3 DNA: TGTGCCAGCAGCCCCACACCGGGACAGATCTCTGGGGCCAACGTCCTGACTTTC
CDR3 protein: CASSPTPGQISGANVLTF

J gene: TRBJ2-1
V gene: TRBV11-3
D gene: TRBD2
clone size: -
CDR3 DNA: TGTGCCAGCAGCCGTCGAGGGGCGGGAGTACTCAATGAGCAGTTCTTC
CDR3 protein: CASSRRGAGVLNEQFF

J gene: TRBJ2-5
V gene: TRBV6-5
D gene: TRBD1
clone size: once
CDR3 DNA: TGTGCCAGCGAGGGACAGGGGGATGAGCAGTACTTC
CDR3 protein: CASEGQGDEQYF

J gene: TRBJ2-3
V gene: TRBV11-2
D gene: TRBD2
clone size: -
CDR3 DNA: TGTGCCAGCAGCTTAGGGGCGGGAGGGCGGGGAGATACGCAGTATTTT
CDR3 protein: CASSLGAGGRGDTQYF

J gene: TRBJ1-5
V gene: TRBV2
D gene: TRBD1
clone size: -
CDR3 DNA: TGTGCCAGCAGGGGGGGACAGACTAGCAATCAGCCCCAGCATTTT
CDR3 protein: CASRGGQTSNQPQHF

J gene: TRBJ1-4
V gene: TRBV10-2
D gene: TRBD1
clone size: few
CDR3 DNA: TGCGCCAGCACCGACAGGGCAACTAATGAAAAACTGTTTTTT
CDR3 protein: CASTDRATNEKLFF

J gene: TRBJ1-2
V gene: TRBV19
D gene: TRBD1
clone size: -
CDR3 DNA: TGTGCCAGTAGTAGACAGGGCTCTAACTATGGCTACACCTTC
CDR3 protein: CASSRQGSNYGYTF

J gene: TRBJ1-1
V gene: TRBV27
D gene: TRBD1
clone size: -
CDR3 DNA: TGTGCCAGCAGTTACCGCACAGGGGGCACTGAAGCTTTCTTT
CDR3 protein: CASSYRTGGTEAFF